This T cell receptor (beta chain) was retrieved from a study of T cells in localized non-small cell lung cancer. This clone was seen just once. The CDR3 is made up of 16 amino acids. The V gene's germline CDR1 is LNHDA and CDR2 SQIVND (reference sequence). Deletions cut 8 bases from V and 4 bases from J, with 21 bases between. Using immunoSEQ multiplex PCR, the repertoire was profiled, and TCRdb retains in-frame clones only, with some absent. The sample carries about 40,000 clones, around nine tenths recorded once. The chain is built from TRBV19 and TRBJ1-5, with a weak D call TRBD1 (6 bases). The material sequenced was peripheral blood, taken before any cancer treatment. The sequence was obtained from a man aged 18 to 49 with stage I lung adenocarcinoma. The DNA of the CDR3 is TGTGCCAGTGGGATATTGGGGGGCTCTGGGAATCAGCCCCAGCATTTT. Translation: CASGILGGSGNQPQHF.